Following are 28 T cell receptor beta chains from one sample sequenced in a study of cytomegalovirus exposure and HLA in healthy donors. PCR amplification relied on 60 Vbeta primers (plus 13 Jbeta primers). Assay used: immunoSEQ multiplex PCR; TCRdb lists only in-frame clones, some missing. The table includes around 64,000 clones, around 91% detected once. Specimen: PBMCs. The receptor set was obtained from a woman in her twenties or thirties in good health and CMV-seropositive.

The sample holds a few counts of this clone. The chain has TRBV7-9 and TRBJ2-5; D call uncertain. The CDR3 consists of 12 residues. Germline V gives CDR1 SEHNR, CDR2 FQNEAQ (reference sequence). V shed 5 bases and J shed 7 bases, with 11 bases lying between them. CDR3 loop: CASSPPSGTQYF. As DNA, the CDR3 is TGTGCCAGCAGCCCACCGTCCGGGACCCAGTACTTC.

There are a few counts of this clone. The chain is built from TRBV30 and TRBJ2-5, with TRBD1 identical over 9 bases. Germline loops: CDR1 GTSNPN, CDR2 SVGIG (reference sequence). Trimming at V came to 8 bases and at J to 4 bases, leaving 14 bases not matched to a gene. The CDR3 totals 15 residues. The CDR3 sequence is CARGPGQGGRETQYF. The CDR3 DNA reads TGTGCCCGAGGGCCGGGACAGGGTGGTAGAGAGACCCAGTACTTC.

This rearrangement joins TRBV9 to TRBJ1-2, with 7 bases fitting TRBD1. The V and J ends lost 0 bases and 4 bases, in that order; junction bases with no gene match: 6. The CDR3 loop spans 15 amino acids. The germline CDR1 and CDR2 sequences are SGDLS and YYNGEE. In DNA, the CDR3 is TGTGCCAGCAGCGTAGGAGGGGGCCTCATCTATGGCTACACCTTC. It encodes CASSVGGGLIYGYTF.

This chain uses TRBV5-1 with TRBJ1-1; 9 bases match TRBD1. Germline-derived CDR1 and CDR2 are SGHRS and YFSETQ. The ends lost 0 bases at V and 5 bases at J; junction bases unmatched: 8. This CDR3 region has 16 residues. In nucleotides, the CDR3 is TGCGCCAGCAGCTTGGGTGGGACAGGGTTTTTGACTGAAGCTTTCTTT. Residues: CASSLGGTGFLTEAFF.

J is TRBJ2-5 and V is TRBV28, with D uncertain. The CDR3 has 15 amino acids. CDR1 is MDHEN and CDR2 is SYDVKM in the germline V gene. The V and J ends lost 6 bases and 1 base respectively, with 15 bases between them. CDR3 bases: TGTGCCAGCAGGACCTTAGCAAGAACCCAAGAGACCCAGTACTTC. Translated: CASRTLARTQETQYF.

This clone was seen only once. The V and J genes are TRBV5-1 and TRBJ2-3; D might be TRBD2 (6 bases). The CDR3 length is 23 residues. CDR1 SGHRS and CDR2 YFSETQ come from the germline V gene. V was trimmed by 2 bases and J by 2 bases, leaving 36 bases between them. In DNA form, the CDR3 reads TGCGCCAGCAGCTTAGTACGGTTCGTGGGGACTTCCGAAGATACGCGGCACACAGATACGCAGTATTTT. This codes for CASSLVRFVGTSEDTRHTDTQYF.

The chain couples TRBV30 to TRBJ2-7, with 7 bases aligning to TRBD1. V lost 1 base, J lost 0 bases, and 6 bases stayed unmatched. Germline assignment: CDR1 GTSNPN and CDR2 SVGIG (reference sequence). There are 15 residues in the CDR3. The CDR3 nucleotides read TGTGCCTGGAGTGGCCGACAGGGAAGCTCCTACGAGCAGTACTTC. It encodes CAWSGRQGSSYEQYF. Together with reference TRBV30 and TRBJ2-7, the CDR3 gives the full variable domain: SQTIHQWPATLVQPVGSPLSLECTVEGTSNPNLYWYRQAAGRGLQLLFYSVGIGQISSEVPQNLSASRPQDRQFILSSKKLLLSDSGFYLCAWSGRQGSSYEQYFGPGTRLTVT.

The chain couples TRBV9 to TRBJ2-2, with D perhaps matching TRBD1 (6 bases). The ends were cut back, 4 bases at V and 5 bases at J, with 15 bases in the middle. CDR3 size: 15 residues. Looked up from germline, CDR1 is SGDLS and CDR2 is YYNGEE. Here the CDR3 DNA reads TGTGCCAGCAGCTCACAATCAGGGGTAACCGGGGAGCTGTTTTTT. Translation gives CASSSQSGVTGELFF.

The rearrangement joins TRBV7-9 to TRBJ2-3, with TRBD2 identical over 7 bases. V was clipped by 7 bases and J by 2 bases; unmatched bases: 18. CDR3 length: 18 residues. CDR1 is SEHNR, CDR2 FQNEAQ, per germline (reference sequence). The chain's CDR3 is CASKGYSGREQLTDTQYF. The CDR3 nucleotides read TGTGCCAGCAAGGGGTATTCTGGGCGGGAGCAGCTCACAGATACGCAGTATTTT. Full variable domain (remainder filled in from reference TRBV7-9 and TRBJ2-3): DTGVSQNPRHKITKRGQNVTFRCDPISEHNRLYWYRQTLGQGPEFLTYFQNEAQLEKSRLLSDRFSAERPKGSFSTLEIQRTEQGDSAMYLCASKGYSGREQLTDTQYFGPGTRLTVL.

V and J are TRBV10-2 and TRBJ2-7, with 12 nucleotides matching TRBD1. Germline CDR1 reads WSHSY; CDR2 reads SAAADI. The CDR3 runs 13 residues. The V segment lost 6 bases and the J segment 6 bases; nucleotides outside the gene matches: 3. The CDR3 bases are TGCGCCAGCAGGGGACAGGGGGCAGGCGAGCAGTACTTC. Its protein product is CASRGQGAGEQYF.

The chain employs TRBV27 and TRBJ1-3, with a tentative D call TRBD1 (6 bases). The CDR3 contains 15 residues. Germline values: CDR1 MNHEY, CDR2 SMNVEV (reference sequence). V lost 6 bases and J lost 0, with 12 bases in between. CDR3 sequence: CASSLTGTSGNTIYF. The CDR3 DNA is TGTGCCAGCAGCTTGACAGGAACCTCTGGAAACACCATATATTTT.

The rearrangement uses TRBV5-1 and TRBJ2-5, with TRBD2 as a possible D gene (5 bases). The CDR3 contains 14 residues. V lost 1 base to trimming and J lost 5 bases, with 12 bases between them. Germline-derived CDR1 and CDR2 are SGHRS and YFSETQ. The CDR3, as DNA: TGCGCCAGCAGCTTGTCAACCGGGAAGGAGACCCAGTACTTC. Protein: CASSLSTGKETQYF.

The sample holds one count of this clone. This rearrangement joins TRBV14 to TRBJ1-6; TRBD1 might be the D (5 bases). This CDR3 has 18 amino acids. Germline V gene data show CDR1 as SGHDN and CDR2 as FVKESK. V gave up 0 bases and J gave up 8 bases, with 20 bases separating them. DNA of the CDR3: TGTGCCAGCAGCCAAGAGCGGTGGCAGGGCAAGCCGGATTCACCCCTCCACTTT. Translating gives CASSQERWQGKPDSPLHF.

The chain employs TRBV7-9 and TRBJ2-7; 12 positions agree with TRBD1. The V gene end was trimmed by 5 bases and the J gene end by 5 bases; junction bases not matched to a gene: 7. Germline CDR1 and CDR2: SEHNR and FQNEAQ (reference sequence). The CDR3 loop spans 15 amino acids. The DNA of the CDR3 is TGTGCCAGCAGCCTAGTCGGGACAGGGGGCAACGAGCAGTACTTC. Amino acids: CASSLVGTGGNEQYF.

The chain employs TRBV5-4 and TRBJ2-7, with 8 nucleotides matching TRBD2. The trim removed 3 bases at V and 3 bases at J, leaving 17 bases unmatched. Germline-derived CDR1 and CDR2 are SGHNT and YYREEE (reference sequence). The CDR3 loop spans 18 amino acids. The CDR3 sequence is CASSYNLGLAGTSYEQYF. The CDR3 bases are TGTGCCAGCAGCTACAATTTGGGGCTAGCGGGTACTAGCTACGAGCAGTACTTC. The complete variable domain, with remaining parts taken from reference TRBV5-4 and TRBJ2-7, reads ETGVTQSPTHLIKTRGQQVTLRCSSQSGHNTVSWYQQALGQGPQFIFQYYREEENGRGNFPPRFSGLQFPNYSSELNVNALELDDSALYLCASSYNLGLAGTSYEQYFGPGTRLTVT.

The genes are TRBV5-1 and TRBJ1-1; tentative D call: TRBD1 (6 bases). This CDR3 contains 15 residues. CDR1 is SGHRS, CDR2 YFSETQ, per germline. Trimming cost V 0 bases and J 4 bases, with 13 bases left between them. The CDR3 region has the DNA TGCGCCAGCAGCTTGGGAAAACAGGGATCCACTGAAGCTTTCTTT. Protein sequence: CASSLGKQGSTEAFF. Filled out from reference TRBV5-1 and TRBJ1-1, the complete variable domain reads KAGVTQTPRYLIKTRGQQVTLSCSPISGHRSVSWYQQTPGQGLQFLFEYFSETQRNKGNFPGRFSGRQFSNSRSEMNVSTLELGDSALYLCASSLGKQGSTEAFFGQGTRLTVV.

This chain uses TRBV6-1 with TRBJ2-3, with D perhaps TRBD1 (6 bases). With 6 bases removed from V and 4 bases from J, the gap between germline ends came to 17 bases. This CDR3 comprises 15 residues. Germline CDR1 and CDR2: MNHNS and SASEGT. The CDR3 DNA is TGTGCCAGCAGCGACGTCAACAGGGCGGCAGATACGCAGTATTTT. Amino acids: CASSDVNRAADTQYF.

The chain has TRBV9 and TRBJ2-1; no firm D call. There are 14 residues in the CDR3. V lost 2 bases, J lost 1 base, and 7 bases lay in between. Germline V lookup: CDR1 SGDLS, CDR2 YYNGEE. The CDR3 DNA reads as TGTGCCAGCAGCGTCGGCGGATCCTACAATGAGCAGTTCTTC. This encodes CASSVGGSYNEQFF.

The J gene is TRBJ2-1, the V gene TRBV7-8, with D perhaps TRBD2 (7 bases). The V gene's germline CDR1 is SGHVS and CDR2 FQNEAQ. V was pared by 3 bases and J by 7 bases, with 22 bases between. The CDR3 covers 17 residues. In nucleotides, the CDR3 is TGTGCCAGCAGCTTGCCGTTGGGGGGGGCAAGGACAAATGAGCAGTTCTTC. It yields the protein CASSLPLGGARTNEQFF.

The chain is built from TRBV6-1 and TRBJ1-2; a weak D match, TRBD1 (6 bases). Germline CDR1 reads MNHNS; CDR2 reads SASEGT. The CDR3 has 11 amino acids. Trimming shortened V by 8 bases and J by 7 bases, and 11 bases separated the two germline ends. The CDR3 reads CASWTAVGYTF. The CDR3 nucleotides are TGTGCCAGCTGGACAGCAGTTGGCTACACCTTC.

V gene TRBV19 combines with J gene TRBJ2-1; the match to TRBD2 covers 13 bases. The CDR3 runs to 17 residues. Germline V gives CDR1 LNHDA, CDR2 SQIVND (reference sequence). Unmatched junction bases numbered 11, after V lost 6 bases and J lost 6 bases. The CDR3 DNA reads TGTGCCAGTAGCGGCCACACTACTAGCGGGAGGGCCAATGAGCAGTTCTTC. This gives the protein CASSGHTTSGRANEQFF.

The chain uses TRBV5-6 and TRBJ2-7, with D possibly matching TRBD1 (5 bases). Trimming removed 4 bases at V and 0 bases at J, with 11 bases between. Germline loops: CDR1 SGHDT, CDR2 YYEEEE. The CDR3 sequence is 14 residues long. The CDR3 is CASSAFRDSYEQYF. The CDR3 DNA is TGTGCCAGCAGCGCGTTCAGGGACTCCTACGAGCAGTACTTC.

The chain recombines TRBV5-4 with TRBJ1-3; D remains unclear. V was pared by 4 bases and J by 4 bases, with 24 bases between. The CDR3 covers 18 residues. Looked up from germline, CDR1 is SGHNT and CDR2 is YYREEE (reference sequence). Here the CDR3 DNA reads TGTGCCAGCAGCGTGGGAGCTTCACTACCTCTAAGGGGAAACACCATATATTTT. Protein: CASSVGASLPLRGNTIYF.

This clone came up once. V usage is TRBV7-8 and J usage is TRBJ1-2; 9 nucleotides line up with TRBD1. The CDR3 is made up of 14 amino acids. The V and J ends lost 1 base and 8 bases, in that order; junction bases with no gene match: 5. The V gene's germline CDR1 is SGHVS and CDR2 FQNEAQ. The CDR3 is CASSLGGTGRGYTF. The DNA of the CDR3 is TGTGCCAGCAGCTTAGGGGGGACAGGGCGAGGCTACACCTTC.

The count of this clone is one. This rearrangement joins TRBV5-4 to TRBJ2-1; 8 nucleotides match TRBD2. The CDR3 length is 16 residues. CDR1 and CDR2 from the germline V gene are SGHNT and YYREEE (reference sequence). The J segment lost 1 base and the V segment lost 0 bases, leaving 3 bases of the junction unmatched. Written as DNA, the CDR3 is TGTGCCAGCAGCTTGGCAGCGGGAGTATCCTACAATGAGCAGTTCTTC. Protein sequence: CASSLAAGVSYNEQFF.

V and J are TRBV18 and TRBJ1-1, with 7 bases identical to TRBD1. The length of the CDR3 is 14 residues. Trimming took 6 bases from V and 4 from J; bases not matched to a gene: 8. Germline V lookup: CDR1 KGHSH, CDR2 LQKENI. The CDR3 protein is CASSHDRVSTEAFF. CDR3 coding DNA: TGTGCCAGCTCCCACGACAGGGTTTCCACTGAAGCTTTCTTT.

This clone was detected only once. This rearrangement joins TRBV5-5 to TRBJ2-1; a possible D gene is TRBD1 (6 bases). Germline-derived CDR1 and CDR2 are SGHKS and YYEKEE (reference sequence). The V end lost 3 bases, the J end lost 8 bases, and 9 bases lay between the germline ends. This CDR3 has 12 amino acids. This chain's CDR3 is CASSYGTHEQFF. CDR3 DNA sequence: TGTGCCAGCAGCTACGGGACACATGAGCAGTTCTTC.

V usage is TRBV7-2 and J usage is TRBJ2-1; 10 bases fit TRBD1. Germline V gene sequence: CDR1 SGHTA, CDR2 FQGNSA. The CDR3 extends over 15 amino acids. The trim removed 4 bases at V and 10 bases at J, leaving 10 bases unmatched. Here the CDR3 reads CASSSQGQGTGEQFF. In DNA, the CDR3 is TGTGCCAGCAGCTCACAGGGACAGGGGACGGGGGAGCAGTTCTTC.